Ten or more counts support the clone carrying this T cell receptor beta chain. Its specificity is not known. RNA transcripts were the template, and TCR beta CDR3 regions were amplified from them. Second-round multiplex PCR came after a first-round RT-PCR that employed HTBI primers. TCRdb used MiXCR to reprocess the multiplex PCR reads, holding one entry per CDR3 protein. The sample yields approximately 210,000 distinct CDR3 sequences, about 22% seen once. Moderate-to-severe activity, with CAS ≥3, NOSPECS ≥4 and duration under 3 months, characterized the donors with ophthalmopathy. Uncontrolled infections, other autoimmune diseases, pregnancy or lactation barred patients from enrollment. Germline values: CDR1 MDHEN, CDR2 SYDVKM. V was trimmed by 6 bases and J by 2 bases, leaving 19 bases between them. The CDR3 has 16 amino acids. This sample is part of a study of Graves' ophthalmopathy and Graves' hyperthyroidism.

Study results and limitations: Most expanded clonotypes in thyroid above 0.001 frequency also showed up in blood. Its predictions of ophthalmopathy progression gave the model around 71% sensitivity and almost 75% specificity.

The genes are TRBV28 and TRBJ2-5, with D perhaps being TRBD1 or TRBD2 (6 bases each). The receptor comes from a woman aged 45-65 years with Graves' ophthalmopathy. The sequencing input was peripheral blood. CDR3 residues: CASSFGTPEGQETQYF. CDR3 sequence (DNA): TGTGCCAGCAGCTTCGGGACACCGGAGGGGCAAGAGACCCAGTACTTC.